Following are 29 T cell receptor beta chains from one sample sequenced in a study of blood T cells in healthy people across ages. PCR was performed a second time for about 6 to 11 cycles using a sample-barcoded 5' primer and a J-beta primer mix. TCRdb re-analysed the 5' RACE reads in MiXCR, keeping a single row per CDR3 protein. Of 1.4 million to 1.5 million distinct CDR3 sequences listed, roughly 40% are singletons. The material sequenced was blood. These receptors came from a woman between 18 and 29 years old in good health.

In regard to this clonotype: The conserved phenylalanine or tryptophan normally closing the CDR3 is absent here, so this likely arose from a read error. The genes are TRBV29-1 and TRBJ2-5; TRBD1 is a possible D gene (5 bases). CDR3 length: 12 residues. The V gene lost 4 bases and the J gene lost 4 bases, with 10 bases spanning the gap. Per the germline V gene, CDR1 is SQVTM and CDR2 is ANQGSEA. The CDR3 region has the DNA TGCAGCGTTGTAGTAGGGGTAGAGACCCAGTACTTG. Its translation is CSVVVGVETQYL.

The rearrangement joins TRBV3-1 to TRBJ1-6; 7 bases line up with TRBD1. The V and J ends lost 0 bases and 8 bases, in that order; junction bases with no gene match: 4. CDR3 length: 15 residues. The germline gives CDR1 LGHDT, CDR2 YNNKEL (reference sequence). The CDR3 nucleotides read TGTGCCAGCAGCCAAGACGACAGGGTTTATTCACCCCTCCACTTT. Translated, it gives CASSQDDRVYSPLHF.

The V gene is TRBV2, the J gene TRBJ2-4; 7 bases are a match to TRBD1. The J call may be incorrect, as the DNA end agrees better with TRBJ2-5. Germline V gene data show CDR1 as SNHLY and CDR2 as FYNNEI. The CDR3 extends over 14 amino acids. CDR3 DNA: TGTGCCAGCAGTGAAGACAGGGGACGCGAGACCCAGTACTTC. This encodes CASSEDRGRETQYF.

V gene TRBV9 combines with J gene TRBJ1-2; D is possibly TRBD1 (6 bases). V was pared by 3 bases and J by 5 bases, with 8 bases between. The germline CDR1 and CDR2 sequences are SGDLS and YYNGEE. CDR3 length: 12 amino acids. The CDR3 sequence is CASSEGEYGYTF. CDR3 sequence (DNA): TGTGCCAGCAGCGAGGGGGAGTATGGCTACACCTTC.

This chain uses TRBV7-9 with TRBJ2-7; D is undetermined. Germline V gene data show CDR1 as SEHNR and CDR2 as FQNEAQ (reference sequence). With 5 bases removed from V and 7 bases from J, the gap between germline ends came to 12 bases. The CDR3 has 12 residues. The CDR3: CASSPRTFEQYF. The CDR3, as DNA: TGTGCCAGCAGCCCACGGACGTTTGAGCAGTACTTC.

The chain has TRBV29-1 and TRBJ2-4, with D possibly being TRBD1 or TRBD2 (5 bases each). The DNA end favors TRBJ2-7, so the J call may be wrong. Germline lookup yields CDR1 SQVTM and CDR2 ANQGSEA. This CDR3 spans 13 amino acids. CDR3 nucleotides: TGCAGTGCCAGGTACGGGACCCCATCCGAGCAGTACTTC. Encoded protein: CSARYGTPSEQYF.

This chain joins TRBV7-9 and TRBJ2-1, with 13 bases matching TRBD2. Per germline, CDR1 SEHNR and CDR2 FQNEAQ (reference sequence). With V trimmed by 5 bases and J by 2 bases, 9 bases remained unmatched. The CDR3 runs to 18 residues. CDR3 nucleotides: TGTGCCAGCAGCACCACCGGGACTAGCGGGAACGCCTACAATGAGCAGTTCTTC. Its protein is CASSTTGTSGNAYNEQFF.

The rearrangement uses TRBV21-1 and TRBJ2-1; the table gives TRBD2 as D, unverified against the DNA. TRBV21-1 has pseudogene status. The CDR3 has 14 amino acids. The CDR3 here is CASSIQGHYNEQFF. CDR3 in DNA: TGTGCCAGCAGCATCCAGGGCCACTACAATGAGCAGTTCTTC.

The CDR3 region is CASSTSAGGGDEQFF. The DNA of the CDR3 is TGTGCCAGCAGCACCAGTGCGGGTGGCGGGGATGAGCAGTTCTTC. The chain couples TRBV7-3 to TRBJ2-1, with D perhaps TRBD2 (6 bases). The CDR3 is 15 residues long. Per germline, CDR1 SGHTA and CDR2 FQGTGA. V shed 5 bases and J shed 8 bases, with 19 bases lying between them.

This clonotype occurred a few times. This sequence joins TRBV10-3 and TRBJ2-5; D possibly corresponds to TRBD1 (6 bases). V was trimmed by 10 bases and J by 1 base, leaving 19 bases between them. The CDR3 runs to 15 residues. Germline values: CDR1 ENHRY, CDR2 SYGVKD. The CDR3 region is CATGTRTAFQETQYF. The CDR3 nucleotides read TGTGCCACCGGAACGAGGACAGCCTTCCAAGAGACCCAGTACTTC.

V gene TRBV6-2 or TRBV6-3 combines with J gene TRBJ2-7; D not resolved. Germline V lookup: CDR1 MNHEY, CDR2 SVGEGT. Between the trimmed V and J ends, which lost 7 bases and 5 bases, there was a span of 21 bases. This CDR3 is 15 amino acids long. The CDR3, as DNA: TGTGCCAGCAATCCTTGGGGTCTTGGGATCCACGAGCAGTACTTC. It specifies CASNPWGLGIHEQYF.

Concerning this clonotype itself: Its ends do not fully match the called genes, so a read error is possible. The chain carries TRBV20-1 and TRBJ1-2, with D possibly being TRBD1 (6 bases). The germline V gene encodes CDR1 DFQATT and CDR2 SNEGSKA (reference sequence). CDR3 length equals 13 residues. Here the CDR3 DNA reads TGCAGTGCTAGAGATGGAGGGGGGAGAGGCTGCACCTTC. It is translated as CSARDGGGRGCTF.

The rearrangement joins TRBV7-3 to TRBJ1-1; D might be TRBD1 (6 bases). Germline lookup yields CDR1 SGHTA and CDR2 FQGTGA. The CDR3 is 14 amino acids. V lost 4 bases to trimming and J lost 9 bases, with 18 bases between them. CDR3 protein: CASSSFIGGHKAFF. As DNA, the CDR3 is TGTGCCAGCAGCTCCTTTATCGGGGGGCACAAAGCTTTCTTT. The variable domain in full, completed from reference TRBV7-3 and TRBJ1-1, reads GAGVSQTPSNKVTEKGKYVELRCDPISGHTALYWYRQSLGQGPEFLIYFQGTGAADDSGLPNDRFFAVRPEGSVSTLKIQRTERGDSAVYLCASSSFIGGHKAFFGQGTRLTVV.

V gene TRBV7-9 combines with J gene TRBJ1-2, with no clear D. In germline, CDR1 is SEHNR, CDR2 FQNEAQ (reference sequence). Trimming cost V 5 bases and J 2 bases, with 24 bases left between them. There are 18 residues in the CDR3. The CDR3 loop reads CASSLLGGGASRNYGYTF. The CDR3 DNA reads TGTGCCAGCAGCCTACTGGGTGGAGGAGCAAGTCGGAACTATGGCTACACCTTC.

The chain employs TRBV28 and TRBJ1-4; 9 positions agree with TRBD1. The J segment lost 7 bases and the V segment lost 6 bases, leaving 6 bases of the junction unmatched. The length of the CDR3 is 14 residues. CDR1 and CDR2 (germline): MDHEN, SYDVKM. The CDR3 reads CASRITGGVEKLFF. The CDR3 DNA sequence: TGTGCCAGCAGGATCACAGGGGGCGTTGAAAAACTGTTTTTT.

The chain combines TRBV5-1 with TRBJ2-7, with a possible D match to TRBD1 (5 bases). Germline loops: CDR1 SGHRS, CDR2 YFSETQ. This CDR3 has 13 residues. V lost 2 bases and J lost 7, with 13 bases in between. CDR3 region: CASSFVLGQEQYF. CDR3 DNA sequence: TGCGCCAGCAGCTTTGTACTGGGGCAGGAGCAGTACTTC. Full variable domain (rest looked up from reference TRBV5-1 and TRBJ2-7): KAGVTQTPRYLIKTRGQQVTLSCSPISGHRSVSWYQQTPGQGLQFLFEYFSETQRNKGNFPGRFSGRQFSNSRSEMNVSTLELGDSALYLCASSFVLGQEQYFGPGTRLTVT.

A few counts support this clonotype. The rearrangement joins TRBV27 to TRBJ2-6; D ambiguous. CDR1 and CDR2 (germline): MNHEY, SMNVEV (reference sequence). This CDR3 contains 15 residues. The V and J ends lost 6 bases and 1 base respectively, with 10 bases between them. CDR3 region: CASRPVGSGANVLTF. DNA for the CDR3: TGTGCCAGCAGGCCCGTCGGATCTGGGGCCAACGTCCTGACTTTC.

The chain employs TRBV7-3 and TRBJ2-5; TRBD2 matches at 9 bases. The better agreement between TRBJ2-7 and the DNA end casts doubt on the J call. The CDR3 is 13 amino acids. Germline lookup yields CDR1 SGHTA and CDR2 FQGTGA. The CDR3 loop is CASSAGTSSEQYF. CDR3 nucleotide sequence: TGTGCCAGCAGCGCCGGGACTAGCTCCGAGCAGTACTTC.

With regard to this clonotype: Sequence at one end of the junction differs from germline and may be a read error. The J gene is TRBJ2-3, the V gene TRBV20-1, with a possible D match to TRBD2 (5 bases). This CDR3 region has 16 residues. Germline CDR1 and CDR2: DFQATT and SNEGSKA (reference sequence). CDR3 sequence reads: CSARDSPAVSTETQYF. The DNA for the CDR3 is TGCAGTGCTAGAGATTCCCCAGCGGTTAGCACAGAGACGCAGTATTTT.

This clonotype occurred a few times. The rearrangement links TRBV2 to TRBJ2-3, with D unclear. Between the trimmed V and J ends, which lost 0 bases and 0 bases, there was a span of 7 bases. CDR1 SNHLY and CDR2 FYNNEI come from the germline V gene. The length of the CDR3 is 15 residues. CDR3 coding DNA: TGTGCCAGCAGTGAAGCTGGGCTAAGCACAGATACGCAGTATTTT. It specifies CASSEAGLSTDTQYF.

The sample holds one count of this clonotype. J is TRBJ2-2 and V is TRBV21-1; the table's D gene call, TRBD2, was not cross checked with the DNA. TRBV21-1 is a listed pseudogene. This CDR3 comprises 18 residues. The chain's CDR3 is CASTGTPGWASDTGELFF. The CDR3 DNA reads TGTGCCAGCACCGGGACTCCTGGTTGGGCGTCGGACACCGGGGAGCTGTTTTTT.

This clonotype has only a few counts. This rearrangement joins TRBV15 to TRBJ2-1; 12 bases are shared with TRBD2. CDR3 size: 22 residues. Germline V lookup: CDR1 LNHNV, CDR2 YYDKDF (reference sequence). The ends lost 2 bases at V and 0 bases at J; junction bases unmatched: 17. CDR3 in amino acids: CATSRSLELGLAGPSSYNEQFF. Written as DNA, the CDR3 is TGTGCCACCAGCAGATCCCTCGAACTGGGACTAGCGGGCCCTAGCTCCTACAATGAGCAGTTCTTC.

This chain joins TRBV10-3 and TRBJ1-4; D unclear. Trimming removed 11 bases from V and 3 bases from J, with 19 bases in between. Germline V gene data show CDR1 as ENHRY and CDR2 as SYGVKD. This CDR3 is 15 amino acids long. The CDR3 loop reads CAARTAEEANEKLFF. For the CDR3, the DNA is TGTGCCGCCCGGACGGCCGAGGAGGCTAATGAAAAACTGTTTTTT.

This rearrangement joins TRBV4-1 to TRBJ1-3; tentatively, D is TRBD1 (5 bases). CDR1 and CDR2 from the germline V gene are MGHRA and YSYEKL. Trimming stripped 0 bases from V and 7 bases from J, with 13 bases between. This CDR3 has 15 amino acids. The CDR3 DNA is TGCGCCAGCAGCCAAGATCCGGGGCTCGGCAACACCATATATTTT. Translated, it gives CASSQDPGLGNTIYF.

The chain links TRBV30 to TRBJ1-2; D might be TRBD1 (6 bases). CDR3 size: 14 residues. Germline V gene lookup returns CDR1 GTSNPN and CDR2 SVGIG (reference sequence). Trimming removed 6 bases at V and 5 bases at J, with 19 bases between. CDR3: CACQTGLSVYGYTF. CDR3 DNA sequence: TGTGCCTGCCAAACAGGGCTTTCAGTTTATGGCTACACCTTC.

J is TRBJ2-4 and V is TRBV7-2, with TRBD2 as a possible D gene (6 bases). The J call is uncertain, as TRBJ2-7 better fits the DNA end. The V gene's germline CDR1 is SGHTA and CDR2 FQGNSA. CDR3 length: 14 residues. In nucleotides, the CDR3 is TGTGCCAGCAGCGGGCCGGGACTTCGATACGAGCAGTACTTC. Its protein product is CASSGPGLRYEQYF.

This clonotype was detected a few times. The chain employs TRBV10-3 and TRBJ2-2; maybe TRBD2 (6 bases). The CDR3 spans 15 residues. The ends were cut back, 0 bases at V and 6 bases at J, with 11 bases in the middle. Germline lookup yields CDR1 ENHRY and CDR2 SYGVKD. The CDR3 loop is CAISESAGRPGELFF. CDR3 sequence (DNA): TGTGCCATCAGTGAGTCGGCGGGGCGGCCCGGGGAGCTGTTTTTT.

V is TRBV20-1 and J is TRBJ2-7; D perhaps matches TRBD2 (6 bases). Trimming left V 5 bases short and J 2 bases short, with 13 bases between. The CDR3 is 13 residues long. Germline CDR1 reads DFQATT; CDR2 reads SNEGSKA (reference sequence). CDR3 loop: CSARLAQTYEQYF. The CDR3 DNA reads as TGCAGTGCTCGGCTAGCGCAAACCTACGAGCAGTACTTC.

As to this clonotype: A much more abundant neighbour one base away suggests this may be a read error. The CDR3 here is CSVTIDSDTRYF. In DNA form, the CDR3 reads TGCAGCGTCACCATAGATTCAGATACGCGGTATTTT. The V gene is TRBV29-1, the J gene TRBJ2-3; D remains ambiguous. There are 12 residues in the CDR3. Germline values: CDR1 SQVTM, CDR2 ANQGSEA.